This T cell receptor (beta chain) was sequenced during a study of blood T cell repertoires in COVID-19. For the study at large: The origin of the acute and convalescent COVID-19 samples was the United States, Italy and Spain. Sources were T cells, B-cell-depleted T cells, or PBMCs; the material itself was cDNA or gDNA.

CDR3 size: 13 residues. CDR1 SGHRS and CDR2 YFSETQ come from the germline V gene. The ends were cut back, 4 bases at V and 0 bases at J, with 4 bases in the middle. Original processing methods: Reference gene primer amplification in the assay estimated nucleated cell counts. Measured with immunoSEQ multiplex PCR; TCRdb has only the in-frame clones, and not every one. Clonal size and the V and J genes are those of that table, whereas D and trimming came from the DNA. In the table there are around 270,000 clones, 84% of which are singletons. The chain is built from TRBV5-1 and TRBJ1-4, with D hard to call. The clonotype originates from a woman aged 40 to 50 who had recovered from COVID-19. Specimen: peripheral blood. CDR3 loop: CASSETTNEKLFF. In DNA, the CDR3 is TGCGCCAGCAGCGAGACAACTAATGAAAAACTGTTTTTT.